This T cell receptor (beta chain) emerged from a study of blood T cell repertoires in COVID-19. The wider study: Whether acute or convalescent, the COVID-19 samples came from the United States, Italy and Spain. PBMCs, B-cell-depleted T cells, or T cells provided the cDNA or gDNA that made up the material.

Original analysis: Reference gene primers were amplified, and this amplification served to estimate nucleated cell counts. Sequencing used immunoSEQ multiplex PCR; TCRdb keeps in-frame clones, though not all of them. The V and J calls and clone size come from that table; D and trimming were worked out from the DNA. Of 250,000 or so clones listed, 80% to 90% are singletons. This receptor was identified in a man over 45 with acute or convalescent COVID-19. Material: peripheral blood.

The CDR3 sequence: CASSERVGELFF. In DNA, the CDR3 is TGTGCCAGCAGCGAGAGGGTCGGGGAGCTGTTTTTT. The chain links TRBV11-3 to TRBJ2-2, with D tentatively TRBD2 (5 bases). Looked up from germline, CDR1 is SGHNT and CDR2 is YENEEA. V lost 5 bases, J lost 7 bases, and 8 bases lay in between. The CDR3 spans 12 residues.